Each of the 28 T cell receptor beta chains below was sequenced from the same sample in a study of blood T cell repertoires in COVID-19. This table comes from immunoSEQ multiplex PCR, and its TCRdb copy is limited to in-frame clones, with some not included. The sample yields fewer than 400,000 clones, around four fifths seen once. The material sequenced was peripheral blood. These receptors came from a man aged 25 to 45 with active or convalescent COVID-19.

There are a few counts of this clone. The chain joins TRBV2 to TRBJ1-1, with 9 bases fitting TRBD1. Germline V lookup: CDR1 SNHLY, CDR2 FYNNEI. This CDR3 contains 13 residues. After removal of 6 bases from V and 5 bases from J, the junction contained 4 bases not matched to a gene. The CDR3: CASRLQGATEAFF. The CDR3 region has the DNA TGTGCCAGCAGATTACAGGGGGCGACTGAAGCTTTCTTT.

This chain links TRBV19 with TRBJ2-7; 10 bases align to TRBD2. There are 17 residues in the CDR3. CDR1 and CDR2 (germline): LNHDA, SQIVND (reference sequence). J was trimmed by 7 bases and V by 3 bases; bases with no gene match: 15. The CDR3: CASSIQYLASGSGEQYF. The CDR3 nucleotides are TGTGCCAGTAGTATTCAGTACCTCGCTAGCGGGAGTGGTGAGCAGTACTTC.

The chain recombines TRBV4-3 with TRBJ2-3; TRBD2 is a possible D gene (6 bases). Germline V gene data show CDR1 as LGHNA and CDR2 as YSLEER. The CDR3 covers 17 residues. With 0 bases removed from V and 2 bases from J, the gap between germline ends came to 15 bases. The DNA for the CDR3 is TGCGCCAGCAGCCAAGATTTCCTAGGAGGGTCCACAGATACGCAGTATTTT. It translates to CASSQDFLGGSTDTQYF.

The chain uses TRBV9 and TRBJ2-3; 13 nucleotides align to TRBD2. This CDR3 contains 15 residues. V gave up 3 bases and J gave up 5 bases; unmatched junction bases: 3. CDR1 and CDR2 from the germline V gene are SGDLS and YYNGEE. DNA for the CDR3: TGTGCCAGCAGCGGACTAGCGGGGGGAATAGATACGCAGTATTTT. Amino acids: CASSGLAGGIDTQYF.

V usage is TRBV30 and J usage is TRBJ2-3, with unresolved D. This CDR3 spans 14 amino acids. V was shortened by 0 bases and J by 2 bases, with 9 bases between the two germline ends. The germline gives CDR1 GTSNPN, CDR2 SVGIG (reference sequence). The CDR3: CAWSVLPLTDTQYF. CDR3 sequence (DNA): TGTGCCTGGAGTGTACTTCCGCTCACAGATACGCAGTATTTT.

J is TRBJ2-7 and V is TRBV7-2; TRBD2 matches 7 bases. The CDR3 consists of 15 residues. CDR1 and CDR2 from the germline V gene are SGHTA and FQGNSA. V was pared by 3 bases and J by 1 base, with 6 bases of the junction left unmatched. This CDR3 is CASSLETSESYEQYF. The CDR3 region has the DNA TGTGCCAGCAGCTTGGAAACTAGCGAATCCTACGAGCAGTACTTC.

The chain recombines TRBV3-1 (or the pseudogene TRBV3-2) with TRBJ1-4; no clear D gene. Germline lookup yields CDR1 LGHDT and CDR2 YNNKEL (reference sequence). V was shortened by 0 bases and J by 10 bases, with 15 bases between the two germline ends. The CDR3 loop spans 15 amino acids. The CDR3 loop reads CASSQEAGARGKLFF. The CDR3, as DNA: TGTGCCAGCAGCCAAGAGGCAGGCGCTCGTGGAAAACTGTTTTTT.

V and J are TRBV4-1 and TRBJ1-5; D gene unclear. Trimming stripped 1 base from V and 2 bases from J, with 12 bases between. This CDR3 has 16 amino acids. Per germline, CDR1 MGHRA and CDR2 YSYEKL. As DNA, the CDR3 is TGCGCCAGCAGCCAAGGGAGAAGCGGTGGCAATCAGCCCCAGCATTTT. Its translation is CASSQGRSGGNQPQHF.

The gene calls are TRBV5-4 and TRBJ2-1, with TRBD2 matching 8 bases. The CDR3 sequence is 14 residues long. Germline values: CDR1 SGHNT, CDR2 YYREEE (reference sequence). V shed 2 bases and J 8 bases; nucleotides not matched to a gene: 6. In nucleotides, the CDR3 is TGTGCCAGCAGCTTACCGGGAGGGCCGCATGAGCAGTTCTTC. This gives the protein CASSLPGGPHEQFF.

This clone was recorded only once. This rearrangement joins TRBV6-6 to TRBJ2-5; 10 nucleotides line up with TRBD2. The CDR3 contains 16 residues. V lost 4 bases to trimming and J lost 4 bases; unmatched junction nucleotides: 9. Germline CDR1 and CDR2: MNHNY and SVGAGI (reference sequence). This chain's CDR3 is CASSFRGSGGRETQYF. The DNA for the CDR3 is TGTGCCAGCAGTTTCCGGGGTAGCGGGGGGCGAGAGACCCAGTACTTC.

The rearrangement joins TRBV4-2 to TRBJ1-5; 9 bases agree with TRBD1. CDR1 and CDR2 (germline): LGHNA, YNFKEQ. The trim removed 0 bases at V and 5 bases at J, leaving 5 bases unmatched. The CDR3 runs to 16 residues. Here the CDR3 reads CASSQEKGQGHQPQHF. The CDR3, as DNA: TGTGCCAGCAGCCAAGAGAAAGGACAGGGGCATCAGCCCCAGCATTTT.

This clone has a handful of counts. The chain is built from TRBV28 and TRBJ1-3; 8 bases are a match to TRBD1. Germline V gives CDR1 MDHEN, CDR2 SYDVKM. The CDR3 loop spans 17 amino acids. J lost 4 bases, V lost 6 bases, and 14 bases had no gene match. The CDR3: CASSSQDRAAIGNTIYF. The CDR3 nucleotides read TGTGCCAGCAGCTCCCAGGACAGGGCGGCTATCGGAAACACCATATATTTT.

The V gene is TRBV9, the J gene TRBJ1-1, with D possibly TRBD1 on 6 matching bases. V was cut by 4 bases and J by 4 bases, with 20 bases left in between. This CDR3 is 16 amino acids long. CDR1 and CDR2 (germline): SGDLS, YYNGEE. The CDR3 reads CASSYSGDGVGTEAFF. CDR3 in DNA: TGTGCCAGCAGCTACTCAGGGGACGGGGTGGGCACTGAAGCTTTCTTT.

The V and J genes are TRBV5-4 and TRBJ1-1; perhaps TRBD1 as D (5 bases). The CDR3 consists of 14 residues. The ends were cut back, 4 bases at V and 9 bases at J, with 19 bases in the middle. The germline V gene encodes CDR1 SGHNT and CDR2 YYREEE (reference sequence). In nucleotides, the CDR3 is TGTGCCAGCAGCCGGGACGGGGGTCTAAGCAAAGCTTTCTTT. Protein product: CASSRDGGLSKAFF.

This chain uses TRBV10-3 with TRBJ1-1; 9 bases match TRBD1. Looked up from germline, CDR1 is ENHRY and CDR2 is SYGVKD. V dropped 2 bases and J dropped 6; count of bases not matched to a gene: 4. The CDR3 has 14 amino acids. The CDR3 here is CAISEGQGYSEAFF. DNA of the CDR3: TGTGCCATCAGTGAGGGACAGGGGTATTCTGAAGCTTTCTTT.

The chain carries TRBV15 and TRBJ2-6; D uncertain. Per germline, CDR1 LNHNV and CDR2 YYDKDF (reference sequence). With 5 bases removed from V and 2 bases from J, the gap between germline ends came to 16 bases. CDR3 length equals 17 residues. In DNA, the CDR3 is TGTGCCACCAGCTACCCTCACGAAGCAACTGGGGCCAACGTCCTGACTTTC. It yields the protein CATSYPHEATGANVLTF.

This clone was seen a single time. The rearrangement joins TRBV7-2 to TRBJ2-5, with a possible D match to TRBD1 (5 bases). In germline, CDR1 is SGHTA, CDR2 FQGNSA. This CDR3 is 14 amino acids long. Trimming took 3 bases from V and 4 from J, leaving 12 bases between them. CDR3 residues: CASSFQGSGETQYF. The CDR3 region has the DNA TGTGCCAGCAGCTTCCAGGGTAGTGGAGAGACCCAGTACTTC.

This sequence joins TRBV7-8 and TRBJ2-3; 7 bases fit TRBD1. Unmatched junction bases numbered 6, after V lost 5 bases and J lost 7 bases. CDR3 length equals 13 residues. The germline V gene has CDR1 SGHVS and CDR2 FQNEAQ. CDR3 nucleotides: TGTGCCAGCAGCCGGGACAGCCCCTATACGCAGTATTTT. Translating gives CASSRDSPYTQYF.

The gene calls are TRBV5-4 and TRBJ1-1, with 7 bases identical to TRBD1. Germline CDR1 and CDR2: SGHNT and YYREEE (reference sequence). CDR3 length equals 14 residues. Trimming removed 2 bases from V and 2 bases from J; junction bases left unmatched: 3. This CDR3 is CASSLGQANTEAFF. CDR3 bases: TGTGCCAGCAGCTTAGGACAGGCTAACACTGAAGCTTTCTTT.

Written as DNA, the CDR3 is TGTGCCAGCAGTTCCCCCCCGGCAGCGGGCACCGGGGAGCTGTTTTTT. Translated, it gives CASSSPPAAGTGELFF. The chain is built from TRBV6-5 and TRBJ2-2, with D perhaps TRBD2 (6 bases). Between the trimmed V and J ends, which lost 4 bases and 4 bases, there was a span of 16 bases. This CDR3 spans 16 amino acids. From germline, CDR1 is MNHEY and CDR2 SVGAGI.

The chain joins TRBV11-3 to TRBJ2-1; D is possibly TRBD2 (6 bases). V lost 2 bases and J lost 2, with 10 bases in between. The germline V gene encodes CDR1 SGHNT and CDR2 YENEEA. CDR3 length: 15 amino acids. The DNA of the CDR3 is TGTGCCAGCAGCTTAAATACGGGAGCCTACAATGAGCAGTTCTTC. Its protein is CASSLNTGAYNEQFF.

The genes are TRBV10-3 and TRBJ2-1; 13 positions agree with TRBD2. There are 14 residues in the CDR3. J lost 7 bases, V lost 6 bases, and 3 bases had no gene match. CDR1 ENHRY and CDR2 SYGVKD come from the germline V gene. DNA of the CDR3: TGTGCCATCAGCGGACTAGCGGGGGAGAATGAGCAGTTCTTC. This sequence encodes CAISGLAGENEQFF.

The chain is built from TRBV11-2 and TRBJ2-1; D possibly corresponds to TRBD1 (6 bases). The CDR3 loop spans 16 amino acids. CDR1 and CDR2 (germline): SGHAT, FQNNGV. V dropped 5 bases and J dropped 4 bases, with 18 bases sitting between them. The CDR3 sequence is CASSPRVRGIYNEQFF. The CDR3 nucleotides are TGTGCCAGCAGCCCAAGGGTCAGGGGTATTTACAATGAGCAGTTCTTC.

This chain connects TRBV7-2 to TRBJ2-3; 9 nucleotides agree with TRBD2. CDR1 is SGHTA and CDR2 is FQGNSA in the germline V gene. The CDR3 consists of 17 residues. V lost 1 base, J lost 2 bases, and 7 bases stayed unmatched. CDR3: CASSLVSGGWTTDTQYF. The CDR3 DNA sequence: TGTGCCAGCAGCTTAGTGAGCGGGGGGTGGACCACAGATACGCAGTATTTT.

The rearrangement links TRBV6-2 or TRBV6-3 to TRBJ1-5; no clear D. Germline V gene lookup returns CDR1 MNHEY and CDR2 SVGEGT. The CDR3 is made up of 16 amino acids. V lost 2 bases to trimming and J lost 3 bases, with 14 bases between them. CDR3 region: CASSYGGNPFNQPQHF. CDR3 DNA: TGTGCCAGCAGTTACGGCGGGAACCCATTCAATCAGCCCCAGCATTTT.

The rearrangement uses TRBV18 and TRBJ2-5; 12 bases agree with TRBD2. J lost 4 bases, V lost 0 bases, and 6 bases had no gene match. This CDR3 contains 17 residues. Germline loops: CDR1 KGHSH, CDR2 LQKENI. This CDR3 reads CASSPPLAGGPGETQYF. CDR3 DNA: TGTGCCAGCTCACCACCCCTAGCGGGAGGGCCGGGAGAGACCCAGTACTTC.

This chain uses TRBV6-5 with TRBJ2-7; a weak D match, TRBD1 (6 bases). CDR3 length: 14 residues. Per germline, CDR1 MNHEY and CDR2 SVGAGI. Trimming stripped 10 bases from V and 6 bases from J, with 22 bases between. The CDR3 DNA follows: TGTGCCACGAAACCCCCGGGACATCGGGCCGAGCAGTACTTC. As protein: CATKPPGHRAEQYF.

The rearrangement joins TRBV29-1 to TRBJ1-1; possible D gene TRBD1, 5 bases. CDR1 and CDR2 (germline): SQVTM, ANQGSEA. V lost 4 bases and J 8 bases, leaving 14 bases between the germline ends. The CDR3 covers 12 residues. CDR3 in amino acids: CSVALWAGEAFF. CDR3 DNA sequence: TGCAGCGTTGCCCTTTGGGCAGGGGAAGCTTTCTTT.